This entry lists 20 T cell receptor beta chains sequenced from one sample in a study of cytomegalovirus exposure and HLA in healthy donors. Primers for the PCR totalled 60 Vbeta and 13 Jbeta. The table came from immunoSEQ multiplex PCR; TCRdb's copy has only in-frame clones and leaves some out. The table records 140,000 or so clones, roughly 80% of them present only once. The sample consisted of PBMCs. The receptors derive from a male donor in good health and CMV-seronegative.

This rearrangement joins TRBV28 to TRBJ1-2; 7 bases fit TRBD1. From germline, CDR1 is MDHEN and CDR2 SYDVKM. V gave up 8 bases and J gave up 4 bases; unmatched junction bases: 7. The CDR3 extends over 13 amino acids. The CDR3 DNA is TGTGCCAGCCAGACAGGGAGTAGCTATGGCTACACCTTC. Residues: CASQTGSSYGYTF.

This clone was seen more than once but under ten times. The chain couples TRBV6-5 to TRBJ1-2, with D possibly TRBD1 on 5 matching bases. Trimming pared 4 bases from V and 7 bases from J, leaving 16 bases between. In germline, CDR1 is MNHEY, CDR2 SVGAGI. CDR3 length equals 14 residues. The CDR3 sequence is CASSLSPGRGGYTF. CDR3 DNA sequence: TGTGCCAGCAGTTTAAGTCCAGGGAGGGGTGGCTACACCTTC.

For the CDR3, the DNA is TGTGCCAGCTCACCAGCCACCCGGGACACCGGGGAGCTGTTTTTT. Amino acid sequence: CASSPATRDTGELFF. This sequence joins TRBV18 and TRBJ2-2; D is unclear. This CDR3 region has 15 residues. CDR1 is KGHSH, CDR2 LQKENI, per germline. Trimming pared 2 bases from V and 3 bases from J, leaving 10 bases between.

Here the CDR3 reads CASSLWTSGRGNEQFF. DNA of the CDR3: TGTGCCAGCAGTTTATGGACTAGCGGGAGAGGCAATGAGCAGTTCTTC. The V call is TRBV27, the J call TRBJ2-1; 13 bases align to TRBD2. The V gene end was trimmed by 1 base and the J gene end by 6 bases; junction bases not matched to a gene: 3. CDR1 is MNHEY and CDR2 is SMNVEV in the germline V gene (reference sequence). The CDR3 loop spans 16 amino acids.

The V gene is TRBV18, the J gene TRBJ2-7; D gene ambiguous. Trimming cost V 3 bases and J 4 bases, with 16 bases left between them. This CDR3 has 15 amino acids. Germline CDR1 and CDR2: KGHSH and LQKENI. The CDR3 protein is CASSPYSGSFYEQYF. The DNA for the CDR3 is TGTGCCAGCTCACCTTACTCCGGGTCCTTTTACGAGCAGTACTTC.

The chain joins TRBV13 to TRBJ2-2; 8 bases line up with TRBD1. Germline V CDR1 and CDR2: PRHDT, FYEKMQ (reference sequence). V dropped 5 bases and J dropped 1; count of bases not matched to a gene: 6. The CDR3 consists of 16 residues. The CDR3 nucleotides are TGTGCCAGCAGCATCGGGACAGGTCTGAACACCGGGGAGCTGTTTTTT. Amino acid sequence: CASSIGTGLNTGELFF. Together with reference TRBV13 and TRBJ2-2, the CDR3 gives the full variable domain: AAGVIQSPRHLIKEKRETATLKCYPIPRHDTVYWYQQGPGQDPQFLISFYEKMQSDKGSIPDRFSAQQFSDYHSELNMSSLELGDSALYFCASSIGTGLNTGELFFGEGSRLTVL.

This sequence joins TRBV19 and TRBJ2-3; possibly TRBD2 for D (7 bases). This CDR3 is built from 15 residues. Germline assignment: CDR1 LNHDA and CDR2 SQIVND (reference sequence). Between the trimmed V and J ends, which lost 6 bases and 3 bases, there was a span of 16 bases. CDR3 DNA sequence: TGTGCCAGTAGCCGGGGGGCCGGTTTTACAGATACGCAGTATTTT. Amino acid sequence: CASSRGAGFTDTQYF.

The rearrangement uses TRBV10-3 and TRBJ2-2; TRBD1 agrees at 10 bases. CDR1 and CDR2 from the germline V gene are ENHRY and SYGVKD. This CDR3 is built from 18 residues. Losses at the gene ends were 2 bases for V and 2 bases for J; bases not matched to a gene: 8. The CDR3 nucleotides are TGTGCCATCAGTGAGAGGCAAGGACAGGGGGGCAACACCGGGGAGCTGTTTTTT. Translated, it gives CAISERQGQGGNTGELFF.

Only a few counts were recorded for this clone. The gene calls are TRBV19 and TRBJ2-1, with TRBD2 matching over 10 bases. The CDR3 totals 15 residues. Per germline, CDR1 LNHDA and CDR2 SQIVND (reference sequence). V dropped 4 bases and J dropped 2; count of bases not matched to a gene: 2. In nucleotides, the CDR3 is TGTGCCAGTAGTAAGCGGGGGGGAACCTACAATGAGCAGTTCTTC. It specifies CASSKRGGTYNEQFF.

The chain couples TRBV9 to TRBJ1-1; 8 bases map to TRBD1. The germline V gene encodes CDR1 SGDLS and CDR2 YYNGEE. CDR3 size: 14 residues. The J segment lost 3 bases and the V segment lost 4 bases, leaving 5 bases of the junction unmatched. As DNA, the CDR3 is TGTGCCAGCAGCCCCAGACAGGGGTACACTGAAGCTTTCTTT. Amino acids: CASSPRQGYTEAFF.

This sequence joins TRBV29-1 and TRBJ2-1; the D gene is possibly TRBD2 (6 bases). CDR1 is SQVTM, CDR2 ANQGSEA, per germline. Trimming pared 4 bases from V and 1 base from J, leaving 14 bases between. The length of the CDR3 is 15 residues. CDR3 residues: CSVGGLPGSYNEQFF. The CDR3 nucleotides read TGCAGCGTTGGGGGACTTCCGGGTTCCTACAATGAGCAGTTCTTC.

This clone was counted once. CDR3 residues: CASRGTSGTSYEQYF. CDR3 sequence (DNA): TGTGCCAGCAGGGGAACTAGCGGAACTTCCTACGAGCAGTACTTC. This chain joins TRBV27 and TRBJ2-7, with 8 bases lining up with TRBD2. Germline assignment: CDR1 MNHEY and CDR2 SMNVEV (reference sequence). CDR3 length equals 15 residues. The V gene end was trimmed by 6 bases and the J gene end by 1 base; junction bases not matched to a gene: 8.

This chain joins TRBV7-2 and TRBJ2-2; D call uncertain. Germline V gives CDR1 SGHTA, CDR2 FQGNSA. The CDR3 is made up of 15 amino acids. The V gene lost 2 bases and the J gene lost 0 bases, with 7 bases spanning the gap. Here the CDR3 reads CASSLSGANTGELFF. DNA for the CDR3: TGTGCCAGCAGCTTATCTGGAGCGAACACCGGGGAGCTGTTTTTT.

The chain is built from TRBV28 and TRBJ2-6, with a tentative D call TRBD1 (6 bases). Trimming took 4 bases from V and 1 from J, leaving 11 bases between them. The CDR3 totals 16 residues. Germline-derived CDR1 and CDR2 are MDHEN and SYDVKM. As DNA, the CDR3 is TGTGCCAGCAGTTCGCCGACAGGTTCTGGGGCCAACGTCCTGACTTTC. This encodes CASSSPTGSGANVLTF.

This clone has a single count. The chain combines TRBV5-5 with TRBJ2-7; no definite D call. This CDR3 is 14 amino acids long. Germline V gives CDR1 SGHKS, CDR2 YYEKEE (reference sequence). Trimming shortened V by 2 bases and J by 0 bases, and 9 bases separated the two germline ends. The CDR3 protein is CASSFEVNSYEQYF. The DNA for the CDR3 is TGTGCCAGCAGCTTCGAGGTAAACTCCTACGAGCAGTACTTC.

This clone was picked up a small number of times. The chain links TRBV30 to TRBJ2-2; 8 bases are a match to TRBD1. Germline-derived CDR1 and CDR2 are GTSNPN and SVGIG (reference sequence). CDR3 length: 13 amino acids. The J segment lost 2 bases and the V segment lost 6 bases, leaving 2 bases of the junction unmatched. In DNA, the CDR3 is TGTGCCTGTACAGGGGGTAACACCGGGGAGCTGTTTTTT. Translating gives CACTGGNTGELFF.

This clone was observed a handful of times. The chain links TRBV29-1 to TRBJ2-3; D is unresolved. The CDR3 covers 13 residues. V gave up 1 base and J gave up 12 bases, with 17 bases separating them. Germline V gene lookup returns CDR1 SQVTM and CDR2 ANQGSEA. The CDR3 loop is CSVEGRLGYSQYF. CDR3 nucleotide sequence: TGCAGCGTTGAAGGTCGATTAGGTTACAGTCAGTATTTT.

The chain carries TRBV7-3 and TRBJ2-7, with TRBD1 identical over 8 bases. Germline trimming cut 0 bases from V and 7 bases from J; bases unmatched to any gene: 8. Germline V CDR1 and CDR2: SGHTA, FQGTGA. The CDR3 spans 15 residues. The chain's CDR3 is CASSLTPRGQREQYF. The CDR3 DNA reads as TGTGCCAGCAGCTTAACGCCCAGGGGGCAACGGGAGCAGTACTTC.

The chain combines TRBV15 with TRBJ2-7; no firm D call. This CDR3 region has 16 residues. Germline V gene lookup returns CDR1 LNHNV and CDR2 YYDKDF (reference sequence). Trimming stripped 0 bases from V and 4 bases from J, with 16 bases between. This CDR3 is CATSRDGFGENYEQYF. The CDR3 DNA reads as TGTGCCACCAGCAGAGATGGGTTCGGAGAAAATTACGAGCAGTACTTC.

The chain recombines TRBV5-3 with TRBJ2-1, with 10 nucleotides matching TRBD2. TRBV5-3 is given ORF status, its function remaining uncertain. The CDR3 totals 17 residues. With 1 base clipped from V and 8 bases from J, the junction kept 12 bases outside the gene matches. The chain's CDR3 is CARSLRAGGLYSHEQFF. The CDR3 DNA reads as TGTGCCAGAAGCTTGAGAGCGGGGGGGCTTTATAGCCATGAGCAGTTCTTC.